This T cell receptor beta chain was sequenced for a study of T cells after posttransplantation cyclophosphamide. General observations from the study: Blood and skin or GI T cell repertoires showed limited TRB overlap. Donor-recipient repertoire similarity was low at 1-2 months, rising over year one. Recipient CMV seropositivity and CMV reactivation strongly tracked TRB clonality.

The related graft donor's blood sample was taken on the day of bone marrow donation. This clone came up once. Its target is not known. TCRdb's copy holds only in-frame clones and misses some; the assay was immunoSEQ multiplex PCR. The sample lists about 22,000 clones, 73% occurring once. This TCR came from a woman aged 60-70 years in good health, CMV-negative, and a related stem cell transplant donor. The sample was memory CD4+ T cells sorted from PBMCs.

The CDR3 protein is CASSPDRVVGYGYTF. The CDR3 nucleotides read TGCGCCAGCAGTCCGGACAGGGTGGTTGGCTATGGCTACACCTTC. V is TRBV10-2 and J is TRBJ1-2, with 8 bases aligning to TRBD1. CDR1 and CDR2 from the germline V gene are WSHSY and SAAADI. Unmatched junction bases numbered 9, after V lost 5 bases and J lost 4 bases. This CDR3 contains 15 residues.